This is a list of T cell receptor beta chains from one sample in a study of identical twins. TCRdb reprocessed the 5' RACE reads via MiXCR and lists one record per CDR3 protein. Of a few hundred thousand distinct CDR3 sequences detected, about 10% appear once; the ten largest clones hold roughly 9%. What was sequenced was naive T cells sorted from blood. The source of these receptors is a woman between 45 and 65 years old in good health. CDR3s leave out the opening cysteine and the closing phenylalanine or tryptophan.

v_call	j_call	cdr3_aa
TRBV7-6	TRBJ2-1	ASSLIGGRGYNEQF
TRBV11-2	TRBJ2-1	ASSLRTSLVNEQF
TRBV30	TRBJ2-3	AWSVSNQDTQY
TRBV15	TRBJ1-5	ATSSPGEQPQH
TRBV5-1	TRBJ1-1	ASSFVRGNTEAF
TRBV24-1	TRBJ2-3	ATSDPLAGGVDTQY
TRBV15	TRBJ1-2	ATSTGQVNYGYT
TRBV5-1	TRBJ2-1	ASSLSRTLSDEQF
TRBV12-3/TRBV12-4	TRBJ1-5	ASSPNRASNQPQH
TRBV20-1	TRBJ2-3	SAKLTGTIAPTDTQY
TRBV5-1	TRBJ2-5	ASSPRAGFQETQY
TRBV13	TRBJ2-4	ASSTTSGGENIQY
TRBV6-5	TRBJ2-4	ASSYSKGKTAKNIQY
TRBV20-1	TRBJ2-3	SAMGPTSTDTQY
TRBV5-1	TRBJ2-7	ASSVGLAQVRYEQY
TRBV19	TRBJ2-7	ASSSAGGSYEQY
TRBV27	TRBJ1-2	ASSPLSGDANYGYT
TRBV6-4	TRBJ2-7	ASSLKLAGERRQY
TRBV27	TRBJ2-4	ASSLVRDRDNIQY
TRBV12-3/TRBV12-4	TRBJ2-7	ASSYREEQY
TRBV15	TRBJ1-2	ATSRPGIGYGYT
TRBV7-9	TRBJ2-7	ASSLVGGGVSYEQY
TRBV27	TRBJ2-3	ASSPRGGGTDTQY
TRBV7-6	TRBJ2-3	ASSLGAGSSTDTQY
TRBV2	TRBJ2-7	ASSDHRVEQY
TRBV12-3/TRBV12-4	TRBJ2-1	ASIRRSYNEQF
TRBV10-3	TRBJ1-2	AISESAGNGYT
TRBV5-1	TRBJ2-3	ASSWGGLAEPLDTQY
TRBV6-5	TRBJ2-3	ASSSDGNTQY
TRBV28	TRBJ2-1	ASSFTYNEQF
TRBV5-1	TRBJ2-2	ASSSHTGGTGELF
TRBV10-3	TRBJ1-1	AISEKPNTEAF
TRBV12-3/TRBV12-4	TRBJ2-7	ASRGDREQY
TRBV4-1	TRBJ2-5	ASSQDRGGGARRETQY
TRBV3-1	TRBJ2-5	ASSQDGLSQETQY
TRBV27	TRBJ2-1	ASIRSSGRNEQF
TRBV29-1	TRBJ2-7	SGQGAYEQY
TRBV6-4	TRBJ2-3	ASSDSRQPGSDTQY
TRBV10-2	TRBJ2-4	ASAGGPENIQY
TRBV12-3/TRBV12-4	TRBJ2-1	ASSPPGQGVDEQF
TRBV28	TRBJ2-1	ASISGVSYNEQF
TRBV6-5	TRBJ1-3	ASSWTDDSGNTIY
TRBV4-1	TRBJ1-1	ASSQESLNTEAF
TRBV6-2/TRBV6-3	TRBJ2-3	ASSWDMGALALEDTQY
TRBV20-1	TRBJ2-3	SARPYQDPRRTDTQY
TRBV5-8	TRBJ2-1	ASSSGQGAYNEQF
TRBV12-3/TRBV12-4	TRBJ2-7	ASSLGTYSYEQY
TRBV20-1	TRBJ1-4	SATLLPGEKLF
TRBV5-5	TRBJ2-4	ASSLASDLAKNIQY
TRBV12-3/TRBV12-4	TRBJ2-1	ASRFGNAGEQF